The 19 T cell receptor beta chains in this list originate from one sample, sequenced in a study of T cell responses to AZD1222 COVID-19 vaccine. The data were produced by immunoSEQ multiplex PCR, yet TCRdb's version contains in-frame clones alone and is incomplete. The sample has over 120,000 clones; roughly nine tenths are singletons. Source: peripheral blood, taken 28 days after the second AZD1222 dose. The source is an adult who received the AZD1222 COVID-19 vaccine.

V gene TRBV10-3 combines with J gene TRBJ1-3; 8 nucleotides match TRBD1. CDR1 ENHRY and CDR2 SYGVKD come from the germline V gene. V shed 3 bases and J 4 bases; nucleotides not matched to a gene: 20. CDR3 size: 20 residues. CDR3: CAISDNRDRMLSLGGNTIYF. DNA of the CDR3: TGTGCCATCAGTGACAACAGGGACAGGATGTTAAGTTTGGGCGGAAACACCATATATTTT.

The chain is built from TRBV3-1 (or the pseudogene TRBV3-2) and TRBJ2-7; the D is unclear. Germline CDR1 LGHDT, CDR2 YNNKEL (reference sequence). V was pared by 0 bases and J by 2 bases, with 5 bases between. This CDR3 has 13 amino acids. The DNA for the CDR3 is TGTGCCAGCAGCCAAGAAGGTACCTACGAGCAGTACTTC. It yields the protein CASSQEGTYEQYF.

V is TRBV19 and J is TRBJ2-5, with D maybe TRBD2 (7 bases). Trimming cost V 0 bases and J 5 bases, with 10 bases left between them. The CDR3 is 14 amino acids. Germline lookup yields CDR1 LNHDA and CDR2 SQIVND (reference sequence). CDR3 nucleotides: TGTGCCAGTAGTATAGATGGGGGGGCGGAGACCCAGTACTTC. Translating gives CASSIDGGAETQYF.

The rearrangement uses TRBV19 and TRBJ1-5; the D gene is possibly TRBD1 (6 bases). V lost 7 bases and J 5 bases, leaving 18 bases between the germline ends. Germline loops: CDR1 LNHDA, CDR2 SQIVND (reference sequence). This CDR3 has 15 amino acids. The CDR3 here is CASNSDRTGYQPQHF. The DNA for the CDR3 is TGTGCCAGTAACTCCGACAGGACCGGGTATCAGCCCCAGCATTTT. The full variable domain, with the rest looked up from reference TRBV19 and TRBJ1-5, is DGGITQSPKYLFRKEGQNVTLSCEQNLNHDAMYWYRQDPGQGLRLIYYSQIVNDFQKGDIAEGYSVSREKKESFPLTVTSAQKNPTAFYLCASNSDRTGYQPQHFGDGTRLSIL.

This clone was detected only once. The V and J genes are TRBV13 and TRBJ2-1, with D possibly being TRBD1 (6 bases). This CDR3 comprises 16 residues. The germline V gene has CDR1 PRHDT and CDR2 FYEKMQ (reference sequence). V shed 6 bases and J shed 7 bases, with 22 bases lying between them. CDR3 nucleotides: TGTGCCAGCAGTTCCGGGTGGCAGGGGCCTTTAAATGAGCAGTTCTTC. Protein: CASSSGWQGPLNEQFF.

The J gene is TRBJ2-1, the V gene TRBV3-1 (or the pseudogene TRBV3-2); D is possibly TRBD2 (5 bases). The V end was cut by 4 bases, the J end by 9 bases, with 10 bases between. CDR1 is LGHDT, CDR2 YNNKEL, per germline (reference sequence). The CDR3 runs to 12 residues. The CDR3, as DNA: TGTGCCAGCAGCCGGAGGTTAAGTGAGCAGTTCTTC. It yields the protein CASSRRLSEQFF.

The gene calls are TRBV6-5 and TRBJ1-4, with D unclear. Trimming took off 6 bases at V and 7 bases at J, with 18 bases between the two ends. This CDR3 comprises 15 residues. CDR1 and CDR2 (germline): MNHEY, SVGAGI. The CDR3 DNA follows: TGTGCCAGCAGCACCGGACCCGAAGCTGGTGAAAAACTGTTTTTT. This gives the protein CASSTGPEAGEKLFF.

The gene calls are TRBV4-1 and TRBJ2-2; 10 bases agree with TRBD1. Looked up from germline, CDR1 is MGHRA and CDR2 is YSYEKL. The CDR3 is made up of 20 amino acids. Trimming removed 2 bases from V and 2 bases from J; junction bases left unmatched: 14. Here the CDR3 reads CASSQHVTGGGLKNTGELFF. The CDR3 region has the DNA TGCGCCAGCAGCCAACACGTGACAGGGGGCGGCCTAAAAAACACCGGGGAGCTGTTTTTT.

This chain connects TRBV11-2 to TRBJ1-1; no clear D. The CDR3 is 13 residues long. The V end was cut by 2 bases, the J end by 1 base, with 5 bases between. The germline CDR1 and CDR2 sequences are SGHAT and FQNNGV. The CDR3 is CASSLRRNTEAFF. Written as DNA, the CDR3 is TGTGCCAGCAGCTTAAGGAGGAACACTGAAGCTTTCTTT.

The CDR3 DNA follows: TGTGCCAGCGATTTAGGCGACCCCTACGAGCAGTACTTC. Protein: CASDLGDPYEQYF. The V gene is TRBV7-9, the J gene TRBJ2-7; D not certain. V shed 8 bases and J shed 2 bases, with 13 bases lying between them. CDR3 length: 13 amino acids. Germline CDR1 reads SEHNR; CDR2 reads FQNEAQ (reference sequence). Supplemented by reference TRBV7-9 and TRBJ2-7, the full variable domain reads DTGVSQNPRHKITKRGQNVTFRCDPISEHNRLYWYRQTLGQGPEFLTYFQNEAQLEKSRLLSDRFSAERPKGSFSTLEIQRTEQGDSAMYLCASDLGDPYEQYFGPGTRLTVT.

The V call is TRBV5-6, the J call TRBJ2-5, with 8 bases fitting TRBD2. Germline V gene lookup returns CDR1 SGHDT and CDR2 YYEEEE. V gave up 4 bases and J gave up 5 bases; unmatched junction bases: 7. This CDR3 has 14 amino acids. The DNA for the CDR3 is TGTGCCAGCAGCCCGGCGGGGGGAGGGGAGACCCAGTACTTC. Protein sequence: CASSPAGGGETQYF.

The V gene is TRBV7-6, the J gene TRBJ2-3, with TRBD2 identical over 11 bases. This CDR3 spans 17 amino acids. Looked up from germline, CDR1 is SGHVS and CDR2 is FNYEAQ. J was trimmed by 5 bases and V by 5 bases; bases with no gene match: 12. The CDR3 region is CASSAYLPGLAEDTQYF. The CDR3 region has the DNA TGTGCCAGCAGCGCCTACCTTCCGGGACTAGCGGAAGATACGCAGTATTTT. The full variable domain, its missing parts supplied by reference TRBV7-6 and TRBJ2-3, is GAGVSQSPRYKVTKRGQDVALRCDPISGHVSLYWYRQALGQGPEFLTYFNYEAQQDKSGLPNDRFSAERPEGSISTLTIQRTEQRDSAMYRCASSAYLPGLAEDTQYFGPGTRLTVL.

The CDR3 is CAWSHGGHGQPQHF. The CDR3 nucleotides read TGTGCCTGGAGTCACGGAGGGCACGGTCAGCCCCAGCATTTT. The rearrangement links TRBV30 to TRBJ1-5, with D unresolved. CDR3 length: 14 residues. Germline V CDR1 and CDR2: GTSNPN, SVGIG (reference sequence). V was shortened by 2 bases and J by 6 bases, with 14 bases between the two germline ends.

This chain uses TRBV4-3 with TRBJ2-1; 9 bases are shared with TRBD1. Germline V gene sequence: CDR1 LGHNA, CDR2 YSLEER. The CDR3 contains 15 residues. V lost 0 bases, J lost 5 bases, and 2 bases stayed unmatched. In nucleotides, the CDR3 is TGCGCCAGCAGCCAAGAGGGGACAGGGCACAATGAGCAGTTCTTC. It codes for CASSQEGTGHNEQFF.

This clone came up a few times. This chain joins TRBV7-2 and TRBJ1-2; D is uncertain. Germline CDR1 and CDR2: SGHTA and FQGNSA. V lost 4 bases to trimming and J lost 0 bases, with 12 bases between them. The CDR3 totals 15 residues. CDR3 nucleotides: TGTGCCAGCAGCTCAGGAGGCGCTTCTAACTATGGCTACACCTTC. Encoded protein: CASSSGGASNYGYTF.

Only one count was recorded for this clone. The genes are TRBV9 and TRBJ2-2, with TRBD1 matching 10 bases. With V trimmed by 3 bases and J by 3 bases, 5 bases remained unmatched. Germline values: CDR1 SGDLS, CDR2 YYNGEE. CDR3 length: 16 amino acids. The CDR3 region is CASSARQGADTGELFF. CDR3 nucleotides: TGTGCCAGCAGCGCCCGACAGGGGGCTGACACCGGGGAGCTGTTTTTT.

J is TRBJ2-5 and V is TRBV7-2, with D possibly matching TRBD1 (6 bases). CDR1 is SGHTA and CDR2 is FQGNSA in the germline V gene. Trimming pared 5 bases from V and 4 bases from J, leaving 20 bases between. The CDR3 consists of 16 residues. CDR3 sequence (DNA): TGTGCCAGCAGCCCCAGTGAAATACAGGGTCGAGAGACCCAGTACTTC. Encoded protein: CASSPSEIQGRETQYF.

This clone was recorded only once. The gene calls are TRBV14 and TRBJ2-1; D is unclear. The CDR3 contains 15 residues. CDR1 and CDR2 from the germline V gene are SGHDN and FVKESK. V was pared by 0 bases and J by 2 bases, with 8 bases between. CDR3 in amino acids: CASSQDGPPYNEQFF. The CDR3, as DNA: TGTGCCAGCAGCCAAGATGGTCCGCCCTACAATGAGCAGTTCTTC. Filled out from reference TRBV14 and TRBJ2-1, the complete variable domain reads EAGVTQFPSHSVIEKGQTVTLRCDPISGHDNLYWYRRVMGKEIKFLLHFVKESKQDESGMPNNRFLAERTGGTYSTLKVQPAELEDSGVYFCASSQDGPPYNEQFFGPGTRLTVL.

The table lists this clone with a count of one. The chain joins TRBV6-6 to TRBJ1-5; TRBD1 matches 7 bases. This CDR3 has 15 amino acids. The V gene's germline CDR1 is MNHNY and CDR2 SVGAGI (reference sequence). V lost 5 bases and J lost 5; bases outside the gene matches: 9. The DNA of the CDR3 is TGTGCCAGCAGTAAACAGGGGCGGGGGGATCAGCCCCAGCATTTT. Its protein is CASSKQGRGDQPQHF.